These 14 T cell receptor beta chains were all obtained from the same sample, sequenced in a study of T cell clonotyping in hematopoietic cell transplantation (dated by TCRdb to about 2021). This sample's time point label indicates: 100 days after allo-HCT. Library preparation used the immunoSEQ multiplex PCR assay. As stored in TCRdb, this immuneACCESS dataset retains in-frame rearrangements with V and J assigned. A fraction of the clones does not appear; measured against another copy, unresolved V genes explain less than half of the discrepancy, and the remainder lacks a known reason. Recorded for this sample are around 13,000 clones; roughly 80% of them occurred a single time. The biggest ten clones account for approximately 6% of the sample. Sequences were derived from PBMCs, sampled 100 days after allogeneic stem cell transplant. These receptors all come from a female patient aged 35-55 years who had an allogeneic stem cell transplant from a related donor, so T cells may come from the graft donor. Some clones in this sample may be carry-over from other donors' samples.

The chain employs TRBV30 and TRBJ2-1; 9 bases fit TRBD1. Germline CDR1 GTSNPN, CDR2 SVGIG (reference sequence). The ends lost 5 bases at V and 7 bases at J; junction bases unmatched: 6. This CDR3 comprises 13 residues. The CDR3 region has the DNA TGTGCCTGGGAAGAGACAGGGGGGAATGAGCAGTTCTTC. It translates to CAWEETGGNEQFF. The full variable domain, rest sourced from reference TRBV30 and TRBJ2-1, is SQTIHQWPATLVQPVGSPLSLECTVEGTSNPNLYWYRQAAGRGLQLLFYSVGIGQISSEVPQNLSASRPQDRQFILSSKKLLLSDSGFYLCAWEETGGNEQFFGPGTRLTVL.

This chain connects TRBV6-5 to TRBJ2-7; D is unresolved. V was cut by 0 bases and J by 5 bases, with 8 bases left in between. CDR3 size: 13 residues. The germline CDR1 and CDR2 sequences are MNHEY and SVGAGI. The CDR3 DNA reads TGTGCCAGCAGTTACTCCGGATCGGACGAGCAGTACTTC. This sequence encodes CASSYSGSDEQYF.

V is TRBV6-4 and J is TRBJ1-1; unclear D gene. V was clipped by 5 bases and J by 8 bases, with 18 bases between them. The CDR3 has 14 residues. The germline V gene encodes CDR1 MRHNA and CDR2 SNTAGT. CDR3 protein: CASSQDGFVTEAFF. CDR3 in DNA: TGTGCCAGCAGTCAGGACGGTTTTGTTACGGAAGCTTTCTTT.

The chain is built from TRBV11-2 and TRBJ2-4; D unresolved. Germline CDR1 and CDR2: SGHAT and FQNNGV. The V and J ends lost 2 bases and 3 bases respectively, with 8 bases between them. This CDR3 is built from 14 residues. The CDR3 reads CASSLTSGKNIQYF. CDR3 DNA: TGTGCCAGCAGCTTAACCTCAGGCAAAAACATTCAGTACTTC.

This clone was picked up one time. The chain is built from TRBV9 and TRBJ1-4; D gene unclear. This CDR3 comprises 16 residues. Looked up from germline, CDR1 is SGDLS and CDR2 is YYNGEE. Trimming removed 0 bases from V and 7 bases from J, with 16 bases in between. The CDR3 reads CASSVAPDGQFEKLFF. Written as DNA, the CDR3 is TGTGCCAGCAGCGTAGCCCCGGACGGGCAGTTTGAAAAACTGTTTTTT.

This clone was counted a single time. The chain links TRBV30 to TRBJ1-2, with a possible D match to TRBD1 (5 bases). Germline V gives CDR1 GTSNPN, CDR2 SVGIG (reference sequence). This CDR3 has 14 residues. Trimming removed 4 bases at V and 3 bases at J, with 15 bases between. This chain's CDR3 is CAWNGGILDYGYTF. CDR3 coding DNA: TGTGCCTGGAACGGGGGTATCTTAGACTATGGCTACACCTTC.

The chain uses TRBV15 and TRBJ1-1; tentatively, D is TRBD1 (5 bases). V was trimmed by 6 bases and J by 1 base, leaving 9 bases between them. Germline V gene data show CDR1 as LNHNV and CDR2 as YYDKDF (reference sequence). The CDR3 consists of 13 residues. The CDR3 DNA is TGTGCCACCAGTGCGGGACGGAACACTGAAGCTTTCTTT. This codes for CATSAGRNTEAFF.

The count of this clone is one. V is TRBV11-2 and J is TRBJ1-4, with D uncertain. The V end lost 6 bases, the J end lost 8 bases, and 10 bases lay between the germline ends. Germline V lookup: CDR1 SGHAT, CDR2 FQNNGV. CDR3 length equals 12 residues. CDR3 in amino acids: CASRAAGEKLFF. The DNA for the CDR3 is TGTGCCAGCAGGGCTGCTGGCGAAAAACTGTTTTTT.

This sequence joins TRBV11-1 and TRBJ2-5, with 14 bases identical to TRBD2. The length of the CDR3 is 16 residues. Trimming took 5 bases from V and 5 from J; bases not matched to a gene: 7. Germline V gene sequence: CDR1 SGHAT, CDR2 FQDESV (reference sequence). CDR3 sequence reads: CASSPPGLAGEETQYF. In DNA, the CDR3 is TGTGCCAGCAGCCCTCCGGGACTAGCGGGAGAGGAGACCCAGTACTTC.

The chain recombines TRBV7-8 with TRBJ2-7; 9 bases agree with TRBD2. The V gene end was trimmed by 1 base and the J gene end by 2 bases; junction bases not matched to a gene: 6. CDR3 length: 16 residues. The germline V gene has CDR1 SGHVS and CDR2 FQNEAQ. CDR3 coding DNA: TGTGCCAGCAGCTTAGTTGGGACTAGCATCCCCTACGAGCAGTACTTC. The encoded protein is CASSLVGTSIPYEQYF.

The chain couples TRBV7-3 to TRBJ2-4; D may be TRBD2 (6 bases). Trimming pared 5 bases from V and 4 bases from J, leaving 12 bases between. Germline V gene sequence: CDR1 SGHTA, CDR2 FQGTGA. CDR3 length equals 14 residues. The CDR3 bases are TGTGCCAGCAGCCCCGGGAGCGGAAAAAACATTCAGTACTTC. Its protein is CASSPGSGKNIQYF.

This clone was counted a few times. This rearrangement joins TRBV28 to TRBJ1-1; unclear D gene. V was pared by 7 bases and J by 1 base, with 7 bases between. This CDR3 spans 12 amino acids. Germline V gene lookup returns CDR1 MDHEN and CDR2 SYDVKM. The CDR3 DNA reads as TGTGCCAGCAATCCGGGGAACACTGAAGCTTTCTTT. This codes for CASNPGNTEAFF.

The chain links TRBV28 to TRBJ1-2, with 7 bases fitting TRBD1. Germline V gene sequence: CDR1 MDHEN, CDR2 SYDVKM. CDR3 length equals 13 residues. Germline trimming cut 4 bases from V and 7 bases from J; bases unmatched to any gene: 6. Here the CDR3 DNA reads TGTGCCAGCAGTTACAGGGGTAGGGGTGGCTACACCTTC. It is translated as CASSYRGRGGYTF.

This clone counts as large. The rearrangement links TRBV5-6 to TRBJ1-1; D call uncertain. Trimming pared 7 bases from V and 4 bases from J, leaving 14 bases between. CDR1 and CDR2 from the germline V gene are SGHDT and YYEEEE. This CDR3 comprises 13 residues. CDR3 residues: CASAPWGPTEAFF. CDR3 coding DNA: TGTGCCAGCGCCCCCTGGGGTCCCACTGAAGCTTTCTTT. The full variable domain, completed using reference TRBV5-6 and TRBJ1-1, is DAGVTQSPTHLIKTRGQQVTLRCSPKSGHDTVSWYQQALGQGPQFIFQYYEEEERQRGNFPDRFSGHQFPNYSSELNVNALLLGDSALYLCASAPWGPTEAFFGQGTRLTVV.